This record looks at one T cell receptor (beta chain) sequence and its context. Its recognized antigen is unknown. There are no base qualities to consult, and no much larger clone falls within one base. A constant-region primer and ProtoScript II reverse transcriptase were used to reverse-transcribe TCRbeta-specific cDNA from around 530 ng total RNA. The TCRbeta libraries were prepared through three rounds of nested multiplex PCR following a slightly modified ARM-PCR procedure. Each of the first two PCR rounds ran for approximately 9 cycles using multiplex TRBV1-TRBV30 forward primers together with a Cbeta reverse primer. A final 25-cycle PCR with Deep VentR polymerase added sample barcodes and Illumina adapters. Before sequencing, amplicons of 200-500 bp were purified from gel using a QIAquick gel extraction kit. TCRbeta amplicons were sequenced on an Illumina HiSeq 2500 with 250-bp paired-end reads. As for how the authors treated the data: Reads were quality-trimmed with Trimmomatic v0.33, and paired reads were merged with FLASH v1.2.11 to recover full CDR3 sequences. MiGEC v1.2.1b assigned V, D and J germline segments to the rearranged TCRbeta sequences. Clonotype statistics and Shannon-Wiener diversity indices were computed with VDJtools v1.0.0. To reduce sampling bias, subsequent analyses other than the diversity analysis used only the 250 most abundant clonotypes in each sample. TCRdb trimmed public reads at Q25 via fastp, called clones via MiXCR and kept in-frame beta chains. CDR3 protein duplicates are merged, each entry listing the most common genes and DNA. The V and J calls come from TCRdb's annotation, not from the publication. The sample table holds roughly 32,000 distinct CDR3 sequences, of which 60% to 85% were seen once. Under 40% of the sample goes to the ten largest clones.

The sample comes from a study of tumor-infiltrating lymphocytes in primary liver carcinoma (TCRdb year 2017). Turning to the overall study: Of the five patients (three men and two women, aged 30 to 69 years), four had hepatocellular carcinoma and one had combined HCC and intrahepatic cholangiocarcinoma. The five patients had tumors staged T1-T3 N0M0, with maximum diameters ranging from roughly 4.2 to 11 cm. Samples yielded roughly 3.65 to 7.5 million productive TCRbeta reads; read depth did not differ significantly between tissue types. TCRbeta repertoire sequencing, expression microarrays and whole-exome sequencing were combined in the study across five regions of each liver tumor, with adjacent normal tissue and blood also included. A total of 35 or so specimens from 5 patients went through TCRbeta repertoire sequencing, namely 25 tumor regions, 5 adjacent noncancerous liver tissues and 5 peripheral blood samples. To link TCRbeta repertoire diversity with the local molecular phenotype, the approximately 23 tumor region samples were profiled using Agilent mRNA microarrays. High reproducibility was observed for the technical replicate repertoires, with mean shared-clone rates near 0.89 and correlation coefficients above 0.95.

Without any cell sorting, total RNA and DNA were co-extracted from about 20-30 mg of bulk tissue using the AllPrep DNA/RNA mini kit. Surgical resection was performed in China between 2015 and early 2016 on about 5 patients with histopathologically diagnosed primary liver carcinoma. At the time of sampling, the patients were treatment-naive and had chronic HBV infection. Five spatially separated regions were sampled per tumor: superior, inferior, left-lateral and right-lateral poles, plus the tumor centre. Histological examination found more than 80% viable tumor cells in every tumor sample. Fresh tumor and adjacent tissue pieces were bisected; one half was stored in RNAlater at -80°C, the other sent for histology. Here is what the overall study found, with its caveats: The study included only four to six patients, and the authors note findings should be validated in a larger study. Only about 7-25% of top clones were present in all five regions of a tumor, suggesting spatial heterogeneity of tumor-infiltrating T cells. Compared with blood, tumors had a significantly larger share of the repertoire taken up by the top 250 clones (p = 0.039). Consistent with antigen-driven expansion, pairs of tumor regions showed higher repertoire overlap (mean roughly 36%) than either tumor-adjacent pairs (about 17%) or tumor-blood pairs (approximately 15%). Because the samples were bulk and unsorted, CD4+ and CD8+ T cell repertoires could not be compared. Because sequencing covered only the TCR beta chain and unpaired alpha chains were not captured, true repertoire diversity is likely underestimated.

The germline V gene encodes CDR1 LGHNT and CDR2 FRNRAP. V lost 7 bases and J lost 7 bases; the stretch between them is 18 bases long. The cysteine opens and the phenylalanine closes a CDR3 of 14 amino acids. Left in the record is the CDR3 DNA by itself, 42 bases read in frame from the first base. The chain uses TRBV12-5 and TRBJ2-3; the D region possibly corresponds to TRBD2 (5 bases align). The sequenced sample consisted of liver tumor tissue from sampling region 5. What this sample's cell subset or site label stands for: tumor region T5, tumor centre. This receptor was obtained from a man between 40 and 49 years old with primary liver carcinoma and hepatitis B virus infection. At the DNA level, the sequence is TGTGCTAGTGTCGACCAACTAGGAGTGTATACGCAGTATTTT. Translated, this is CASVDQLGVYTQYF.